Each of the 17 T cell receptor beta chains below was sequenced from the same sample in a study of CD8 T cells in Susac syndrome. Reverse transcription of about 0.5 to 1 ug RNA was carried out with random hexamers. MiXCR, run by TCRdb on the immunoSEQ multiplex PCR reads, gives a single entry per CDR3 protein. The sample lists fewer than 95,000 distinct CDR3 sequences, about 96% occurring once. Specimen: CD8+ T cells from PBMCs. The receptors were sampled from a human donor with Susac syndrome.

This clonotype has only one observation. The chain joins TRBV4-1 to TRBJ2-7; the match to TRBD1 covers 7 bases. Germline-derived CDR1 and CDR2 are MGHRA and YSYEKL. J gave up 3 bases and V 1 base, and 6 bases lay outside the gene matches. The CDR3 contains 15 residues. The CDR3 sequence: CASSQVGQVRYEQYF. DNA of the CDR3: TGCGCCAGCAGCCAAGTCGGACAGGTCCGCTACGAGCAGTACTTC.

The rearrangement joins TRBV29-1 to TRBJ2-7; no firm D call. The CDR3 has 13 residues. Germline V CDR1 and CDR2: SQVTM, ANQGSEA. The CDR3 DNA sequence: TGCAGTGTCCGGCCGGGTCTTTCCTACGAGCAGTACTTC. Translating gives CSVRPGLSYEQYF.

The chain combines TRBV24-1 with TRBJ2-3; the D is unclear. The CDR3 has 11 amino acids. Germline CDR1 KGHDR, CDR2 SFDVKD. V was cut by 9 bases and J by 4 bases, with 7 bases left in between. The CDR3 DNA is TGTGCCACCGGCGTGGCAGATACGCAGTATTTT. This sequence encodes CATGVADTQYF.

V is TRBV10-3 and J is TRBJ2-5; weak D call: TRBD2 (6 bases). The V and J ends lost 2 bases and 5 bases respectively, with 18 bases between them. CDR1 ENHRY and CDR2 SYGVKD come from the germline V gene. This CDR3 is built from 16 residues. CDR3 sequence (DNA): TGTGCCATCAGTGAGGATGAGAGGGAGGACGGTGAGACCCAGTACTTC. This translates into CAISEDEREDGETQYF.

The chain joins TRBV14 to TRBJ2-7, with 11 bases matching TRBD2. J lost 0 bases, V lost 3 bases, and 7 bases had no gene match. CDR1 and CDR2 (germline): SGHDN, FVKESK. The CDR3 is 17 residues long. The CDR3 nucleotides read TGTGCCAGCAGCCATCGCCTAGCGGGGGGTTACTCCTACGAGCAGTACTTC. Translated: CASSHRLAGGYSYEQYF.

This clonotype turned up a few times. The chain is built from TRBV27 and TRBJ1-2; 7 nucleotides line up with TRBD1. CDR3 length equals 13 residues. The ends lost 5 bases at V and 4 bases at J; junction bases unmatched: 4. Germline loops: CDR1 MNHEY, CDR2 SMNVEV (reference sequence). The CDR3 sequence: CASSPGQAYGYTF. Here the CDR3 DNA reads TGTGCCAGCAGTCCCGGACAGGCCTATGGCTACACCTTC.

The rearrangement uses TRBV11-2 and TRBJ2-2, with D tentatively TRBD1 or TRBD2 (5 bases each). Trimming shortened V by 1 base and J by 2 bases, and 14 bases separated the two germline ends. The germline V gene has CDR1 SGHAT and CDR2 FQNNGV. This CDR3 has 17 amino acids. The CDR3 DNA reads TGTGCCAGCAGCTTAGGGGCAAGCGGACAAAACACCGGGGAGCTGTTTTTT. This translates into CASSLGASGQNTGELFF. The variable domain in full, completed from reference TRBV11-2 and TRBJ2-2, reads EAGVAQSPRYKIIEKRQSVAFWCNPISGHATLYWYQQILGQGPKLLIQFQNNGVVDDSQLPKDRFSAERLKGVDSTLKIQPAKLEDSAVYLCASSLGASGQNTGELFFGEGSRLTVL.

The chain joins TRBV29-1 to TRBJ1-2; 9 nucleotides line up with TRBD1. The germline CDR1 and CDR2 sequences are SQVTM and ANQGSEA. V lost 6 bases, J lost 3 bases, and 5 bases stayed unmatched. This CDR3 spans 13 amino acids. The chain's CDR3 is CSVAGTGYYGYTF. CDR3 coding DNA: TGCAGCGTAGCCGGGACAGGGTACTATGGCTACACCTTC.

The chain links TRBV30 to TRBJ1-2, with a weak D call TRBD1 (6 bases). The CDR3 consists of 10 residues. Germline V CDR1 and CDR2: GTSNPN, SVGIG (reference sequence). Trimming stripped 4 bases from V and 10 bases from J, with 10 bases between. This CDR3 reads CAWKSGDYTF. Written as DNA, the CDR3 is TGTGCCTGGAAGTCAGGGGACTACACCTTC.

The chain joins TRBV29-1 to TRBJ1-1; D gene uncertain. V was shortened by 7 bases and J by 8 bases, with 20 bases between the two germline ends. Looked up from germline, CDR1 is SQVTM and CDR2 is ANQGSEA. The CDR3 length is 13 residues. CDR3 residues: CSGFKAIAGEAFF. The CDR3 region has the DNA TGCAGCGGATTTAAGGCAATTGCGGGGGAAGCTTTCTTT.

The gene calls are TRBV4-3 and TRBJ2-3; D gene unclear. Trimming removed 4 bases at V and 6 bases at J, with 11 bases between. CDR3 size: 13 residues. The germline V gene has CDR1 LGHNA and CDR2 YSLEER. CDR3 protein: CASSPKEQDTQYF. CDR3 in DNA: TGCGCCAGCAGCCCCAAAGAGCAGGATACGCAGTATTTT.

The chain joins TRBV4-1 to TRBJ1-4; D unclear. V lost 0 bases and J lost 4, with 18 bases in between. CDR1 is MGHRA and CDR2 is YSYEKL in the germline V gene. The CDR3 loop spans 18 amino acids. CDR3 protein: CASSQEFVASAHNEKLFF. CDR3 coding DNA: TGCGCCAGCAGCCAAGAATTTGTGGCGTCAGCACATAATGAAAAACTGTTTTTT.

The V gene is TRBV5-4, the J gene TRBJ1-2; D possibly corresponds to TRBD1 (5 bases). The germline V and J ends were trimmed by 4 bases and 4 bases, with 17 bases remaining between them. The CDR3 is 15 residues long. Germline CDR1 is SGHNT and CDR2 is YYREEE (reference sequence). The CDR3 DNA reads as TGTGCCAGCAGCCCCTGGGACCGGAGACCCTATGGCTACACCTTC. It yields the protein CASSPWDRRPYGYTF.

The V call is TRBV6-5, the J call TRBJ2-1, with 15 positions matching TRBD2. CDR1 and CDR2 from the germline V gene are MNHEY and SVGAGI. V lost 1 base and J lost 6; bases outside the gene matches: 4. This CDR3 comprises 17 residues. The CDR3: CASSYYRGLAGGNEQFF. The CDR3 DNA reads as TGTGCCAGCAGTTACTATCGGGGACTAGCGGGGGGCAATGAGCAGTTCTTC.

This chain connects TRBV19 to TRBJ1-1; D is unresolved. The CDR3 runs to 14 residues. Trimming left V 3 bases short and J 5 bases short, with 13 bases between. CDR1 is LNHDA and CDR2 is SQIVND in the germline V gene (reference sequence). CDR3 region: CASSMSALGTEAFF. CDR3 nucleotide sequence: TGTGCCAGTAGTATGAGTGCTCTAGGGACTGAAGCTTTCTTT. Full variable domain (outside the CDR3, taken from reference TRBV19 and TRBJ1-1): DGGITQSPKYLFRKEGQNVTLSCEQNLNHDAMYWYRQDPGQGLRLIYYSQIVNDFQKGDIAEGYSVSREKKESFPLTVTSAQKNPTAFYLCASSMSALGTEAFFGQGTRLTVV.

The chain is built from TRBV4-3 and TRBJ1-1; TRBD1 matches 9 bases. CDR1 and CDR2 (germline): LGHNA, YSLEER. V shed 3 bases, J shed 5 bases, and the junction held 7 bases outside the gene matches. The CDR3 covers 15 residues. CDR3 residues: CASSHQTGGFTEAFF. CDR3 nucleotide sequence: TGCGCCAGCAGCCACCAGACAGGGGGTTTTACTGAAGCTTTCTTT.

The chain carries TRBV5-4 and TRBJ2-2; TRBD2 matches 9 bases. The CDR3 extends over 15 amino acids. Germline loops: CDR1 SGHNT, CDR2 YYREEE (reference sequence). V lost 4 bases to trimming and J lost 1 base; unmatched junction nucleotides: 2. The CDR3 is CASSHSGGNTGELFF. CDR3 coding DNA: TGTGCCAGCAGCCATAGCGGGGGGAACACCGGGGAGCTGTTTTTT.